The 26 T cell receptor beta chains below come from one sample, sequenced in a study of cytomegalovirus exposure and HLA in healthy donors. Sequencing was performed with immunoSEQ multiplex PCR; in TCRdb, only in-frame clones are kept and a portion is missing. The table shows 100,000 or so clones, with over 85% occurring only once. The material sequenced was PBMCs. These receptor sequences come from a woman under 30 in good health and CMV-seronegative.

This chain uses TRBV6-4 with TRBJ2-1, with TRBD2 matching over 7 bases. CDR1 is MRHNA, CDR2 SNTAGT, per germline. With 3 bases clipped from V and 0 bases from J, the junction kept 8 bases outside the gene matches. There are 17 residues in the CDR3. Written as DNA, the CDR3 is TGTGCCAGCAGTGATCTCGGCGGGAGTCTCTCCTACAATGAGCAGTTCTTC. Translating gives CASSDLGGSLSYNEQFF.

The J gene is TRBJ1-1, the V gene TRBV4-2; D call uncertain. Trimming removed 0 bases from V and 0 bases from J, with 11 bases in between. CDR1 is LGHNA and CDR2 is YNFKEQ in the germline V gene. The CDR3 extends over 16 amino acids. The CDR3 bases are TGTGCCAGCAGCCAAGATCATGAGATGATGAACACTGAAGCTTTCTTT. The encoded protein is CASSQDHEMMNTEAFF.

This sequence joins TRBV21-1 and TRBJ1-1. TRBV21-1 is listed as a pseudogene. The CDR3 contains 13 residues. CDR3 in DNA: TGTGCCAGCAGCAAAGTTCGGGAAAATGAAGCTTTCTTT. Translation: CASSKVRENEAFF.

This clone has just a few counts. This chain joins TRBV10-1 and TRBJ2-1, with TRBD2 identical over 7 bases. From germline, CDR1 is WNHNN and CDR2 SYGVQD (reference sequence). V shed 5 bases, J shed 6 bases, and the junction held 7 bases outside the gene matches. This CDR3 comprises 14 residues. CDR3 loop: CASSTGGRANEQFF. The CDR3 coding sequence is TGCGCCAGCAGTACCGGGGGGAGGGCCAATGAGCAGTTCTTC.

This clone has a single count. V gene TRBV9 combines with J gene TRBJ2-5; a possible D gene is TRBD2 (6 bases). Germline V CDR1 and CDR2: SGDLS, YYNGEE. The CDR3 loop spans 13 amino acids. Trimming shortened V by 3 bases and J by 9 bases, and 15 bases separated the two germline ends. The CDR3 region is CASSGTTAGAQYF. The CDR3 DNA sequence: TGTGCCAGCAGCGGGACTACCGCTGGGGCCCAGTACTTC.

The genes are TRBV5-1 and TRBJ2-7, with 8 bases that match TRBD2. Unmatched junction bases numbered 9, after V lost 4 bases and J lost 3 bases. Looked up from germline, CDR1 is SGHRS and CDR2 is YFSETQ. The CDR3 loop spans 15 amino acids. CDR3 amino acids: CASSPIAGNSYEQYF. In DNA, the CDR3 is TGCGCCAGCAGCCCTATAGCGGGAAACAGCTACGAGCAGTACTTC.

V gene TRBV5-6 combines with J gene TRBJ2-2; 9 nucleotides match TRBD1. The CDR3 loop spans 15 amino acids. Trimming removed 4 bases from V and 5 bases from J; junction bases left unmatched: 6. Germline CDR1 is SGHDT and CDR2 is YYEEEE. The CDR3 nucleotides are TGTGCCAGCAGCCCGGGACAGGGATGGACCGGGGAGCTGTTTTTT. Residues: CASSPGQGWTGELFF.

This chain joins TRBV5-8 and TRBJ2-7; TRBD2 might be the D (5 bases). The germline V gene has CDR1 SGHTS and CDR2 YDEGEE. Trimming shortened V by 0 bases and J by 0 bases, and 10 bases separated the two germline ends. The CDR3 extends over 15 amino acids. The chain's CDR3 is CASSLDTSPSYEQYF. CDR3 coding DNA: TGTGCCAGCAGCTTGGATACTAGTCCCTCCTACGAGCAGTACTTC.

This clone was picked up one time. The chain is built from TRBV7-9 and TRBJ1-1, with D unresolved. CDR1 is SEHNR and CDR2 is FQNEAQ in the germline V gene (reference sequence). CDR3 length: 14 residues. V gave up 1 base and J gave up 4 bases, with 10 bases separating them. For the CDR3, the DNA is TGTGCCAGCAGCTTAGACACTAGGGCCACTGAAGCTTTCTTT. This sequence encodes CASSLDTRATEAFF.

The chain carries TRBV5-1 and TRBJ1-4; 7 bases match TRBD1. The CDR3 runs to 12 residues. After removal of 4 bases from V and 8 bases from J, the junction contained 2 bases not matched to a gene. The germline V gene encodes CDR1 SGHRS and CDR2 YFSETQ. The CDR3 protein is CASSDREEKLFF. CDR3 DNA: TGCGCCAGCAGCGACAGGGAAGAAAAACTGTTTTTT. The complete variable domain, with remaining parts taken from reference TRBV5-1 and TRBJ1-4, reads KAGVTQTPRYLIKTRGQQVTLSCSPISGHRSVSWYQQTPGQGLQFLFEYFSETQRNKGNFPGRFSGRQFSNSRSEMNVSTLELGDSALYLCASSDREEKLFFGSGTQLSVL.

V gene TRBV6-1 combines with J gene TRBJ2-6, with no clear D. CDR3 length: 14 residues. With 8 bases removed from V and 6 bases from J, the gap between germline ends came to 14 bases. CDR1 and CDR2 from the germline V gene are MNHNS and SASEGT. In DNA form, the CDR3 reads TGTGCCAGCCGAGGAGAGATAGTGGCCAACGTCCTGACTTTC. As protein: CASRGEIVANVLTF.

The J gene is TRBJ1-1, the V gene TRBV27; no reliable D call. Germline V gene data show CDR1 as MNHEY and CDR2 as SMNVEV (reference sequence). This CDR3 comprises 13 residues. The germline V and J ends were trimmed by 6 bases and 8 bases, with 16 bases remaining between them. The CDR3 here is CASSLGGVSEAFF. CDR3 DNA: TGTGCCAGCAGCCTCGGCGGGGTTTCAGAAGCTTTCTTT.

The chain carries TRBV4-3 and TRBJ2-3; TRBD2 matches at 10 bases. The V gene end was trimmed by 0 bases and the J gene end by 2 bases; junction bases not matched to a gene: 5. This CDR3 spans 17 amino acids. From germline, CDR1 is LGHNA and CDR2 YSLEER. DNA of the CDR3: TGCGCCAGCAGCCAAGATGGCGGGACTAGCGTCACAGATACGCAGTATTTT. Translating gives CASSQDGGTSVTDTQYF.

CDR3 sequence reads: CASSHTTGELFF. DNA of the CDR3: TGTGCCAGCAGCCACACGACCGGGGAGCTGTTTTTT. The chain joins TRBV7-3 to TRBJ2-2, with unresolved D. The CDR3 is 12 residues long. Germline assignment: CDR1 SGHTA and CDR2 FQGTGA. Between the trimmed V and J ends, which lost 5 bases and 5 bases, there was a span of 6 bases.

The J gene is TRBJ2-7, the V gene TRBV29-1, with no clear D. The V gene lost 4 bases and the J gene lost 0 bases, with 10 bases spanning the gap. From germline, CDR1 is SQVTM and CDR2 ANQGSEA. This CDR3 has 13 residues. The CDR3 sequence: CSVGSVNSYEQYF. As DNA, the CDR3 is TGCAGCGTTGGATCGGTGAACTCCTACGAGCAGTACTTC.

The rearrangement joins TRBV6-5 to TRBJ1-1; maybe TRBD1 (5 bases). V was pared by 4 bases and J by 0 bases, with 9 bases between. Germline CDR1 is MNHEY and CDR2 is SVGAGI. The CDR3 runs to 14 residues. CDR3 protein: CASSWTTLNTEAFF. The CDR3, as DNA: TGTGCCAGCAGTTGGACAACTTTGAACACTGAAGCTTTCTTT.

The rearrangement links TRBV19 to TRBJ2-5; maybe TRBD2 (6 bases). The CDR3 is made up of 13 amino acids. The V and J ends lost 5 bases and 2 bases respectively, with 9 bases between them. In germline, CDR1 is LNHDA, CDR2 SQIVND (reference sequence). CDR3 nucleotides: TGTGCCAGTAGTCGACTAGAGCAAGAGACCCAGTACTTC. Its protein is CASSRLEQETQYF.

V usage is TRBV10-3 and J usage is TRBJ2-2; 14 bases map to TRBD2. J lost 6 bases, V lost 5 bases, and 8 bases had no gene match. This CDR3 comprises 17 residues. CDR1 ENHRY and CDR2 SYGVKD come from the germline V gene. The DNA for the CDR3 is TGTGCCATCAGTTTGACTAGCGGGGGGGCGTCGTCCGGGGAGCTGTTTTTT. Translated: CAISLTSGGASSGELFF.

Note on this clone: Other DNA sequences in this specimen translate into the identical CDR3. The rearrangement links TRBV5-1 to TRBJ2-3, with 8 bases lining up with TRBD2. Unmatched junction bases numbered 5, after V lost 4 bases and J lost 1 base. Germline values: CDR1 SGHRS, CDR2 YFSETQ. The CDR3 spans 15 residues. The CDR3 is CASSLSGVGTDTQYF. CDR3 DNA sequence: TGCGCCAGCAGCCTTAGCGGGGTCGGCACAGATACGCAGTATTTT. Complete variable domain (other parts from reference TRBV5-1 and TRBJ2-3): KAGVTQTPRYLIKTRGQQVTLSCSPISGHRSVSWYQQTPGQGLQFLFEYFSETQRNKGNFPGRFSGRQFSNSRSEMNVSTLELGDSALYLCASSLSGVGTDTQYFGPGTRLTVL.

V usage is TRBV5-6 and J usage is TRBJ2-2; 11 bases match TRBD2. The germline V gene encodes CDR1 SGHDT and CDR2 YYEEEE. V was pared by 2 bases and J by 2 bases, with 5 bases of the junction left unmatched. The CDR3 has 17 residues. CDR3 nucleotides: TGTGCCAGCAGCTTAGGACTAGCGGGCTACAACACCGGGGAGCTGTTTTTT. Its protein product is CASSLGLAGYNTGELFF.

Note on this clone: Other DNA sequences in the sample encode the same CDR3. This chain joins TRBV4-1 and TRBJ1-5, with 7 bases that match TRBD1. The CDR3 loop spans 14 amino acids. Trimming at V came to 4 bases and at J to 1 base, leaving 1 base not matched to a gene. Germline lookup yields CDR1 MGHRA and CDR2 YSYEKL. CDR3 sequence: CASSPGQSNQPQHF. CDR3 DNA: TGCGCCAGCAGCCCGGGACAGAGCAATCAGCCCCAGCATTTT.

CDR3: CASSLRPLAGGTDTQYF. The CDR3 region has the DNA TGCGCCAGCAGCTTGAGGCCTCTAGCGGGAGGCACAGATACGCAGTATTTT. This chain links TRBV5-1 with TRBJ2-3; 10 bases line up with TRBD2. V trimming: 1 base; J trimming: 1 base; junction bases outside the gene matches: 6. This CDR3 is built from 17 residues. The V gene's germline CDR1 is SGHRS and CDR2 YFSETQ.

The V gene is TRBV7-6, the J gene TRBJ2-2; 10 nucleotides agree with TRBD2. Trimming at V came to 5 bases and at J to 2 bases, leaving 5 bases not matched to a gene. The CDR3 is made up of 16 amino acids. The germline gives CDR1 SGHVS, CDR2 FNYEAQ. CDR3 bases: TGTGCCAGCAGCCTCAGCGGGGGGGCCAACACCGGGGAGCTGTTTTTT. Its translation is CASSLSGGANTGELFF.

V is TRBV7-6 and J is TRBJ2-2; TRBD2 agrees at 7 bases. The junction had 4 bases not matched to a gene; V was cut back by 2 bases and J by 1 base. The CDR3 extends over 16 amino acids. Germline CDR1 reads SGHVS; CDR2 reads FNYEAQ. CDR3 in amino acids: CASSLRASGNTGELFF. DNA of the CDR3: TGTGCCAGCAGCTTAAGGGCTAGCGGGAACACCGGGGAGCTGTTTTTT.

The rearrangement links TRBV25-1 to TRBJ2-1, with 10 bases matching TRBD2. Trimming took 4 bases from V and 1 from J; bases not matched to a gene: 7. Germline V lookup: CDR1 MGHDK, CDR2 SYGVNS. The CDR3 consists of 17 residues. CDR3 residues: CASSVFSGGKSYNEQFF. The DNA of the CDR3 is TGTGCCAGCAGTGTCTTTAGCGGGGGGAAATCCTACAATGAGCAGTTCTTC.

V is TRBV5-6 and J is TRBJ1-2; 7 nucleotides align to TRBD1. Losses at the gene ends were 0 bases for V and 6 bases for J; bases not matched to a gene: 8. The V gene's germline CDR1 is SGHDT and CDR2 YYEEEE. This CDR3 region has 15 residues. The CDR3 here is CASSLGGGGENGYTF. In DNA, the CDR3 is TGTGCCAGCAGCTTGGGCGGAGGGGGCGAAAATGGCTACACCTTC. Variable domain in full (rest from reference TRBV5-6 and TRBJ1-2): DAGVTQSPTHLIKTRGQQVTLRCSPKSGHDTVSWYQQALGQGPQFIFQYYEEEERQRGNFPDRFSGHQFPNYSSELNVNALLLGDSALYLCASSLGGGGENGYTFGSGTRLTVV.